This TCR beta chain was identified in a study of blood T cell repertoires in COVID-19. Across the whole study: Samples of COVID-19 (acute and convalescent) were obtained from the United States, Italy and Spain. T cells, B-cell-depleted T cells, or PBMCs supplied cDNA or gDNA.

V gave up 4 bases and J gave up 1 base, with 10 bases separating them. Germline CDR1 reads MNHEY; CDR2 reads SVGAGI. The CDR3 is made up of 15 amino acids. The Seattle patients joined while their infection was active and were tracked longitudinally afterward. The table came from immunoSEQ multiplex PCR; TCRdb's copy has only in-frame clones and leaves some out. Among approximately 250,000 clones listed, roughly 91% were seen once. The chain employs TRBV6-5 and TRBJ2-2; the D gene is possibly TRBD2 (6 bases). This TCR came from a young man with COVID-19, enrolled during active disease. Input material: peripheral blood. CDR3 amino acids: CASSSPGGNTGELFF. Here the CDR3 DNA reads TGTGCCAGCAGTTCCCCCGGGGGGAACACCGGGGAGCTGTTTTTT.